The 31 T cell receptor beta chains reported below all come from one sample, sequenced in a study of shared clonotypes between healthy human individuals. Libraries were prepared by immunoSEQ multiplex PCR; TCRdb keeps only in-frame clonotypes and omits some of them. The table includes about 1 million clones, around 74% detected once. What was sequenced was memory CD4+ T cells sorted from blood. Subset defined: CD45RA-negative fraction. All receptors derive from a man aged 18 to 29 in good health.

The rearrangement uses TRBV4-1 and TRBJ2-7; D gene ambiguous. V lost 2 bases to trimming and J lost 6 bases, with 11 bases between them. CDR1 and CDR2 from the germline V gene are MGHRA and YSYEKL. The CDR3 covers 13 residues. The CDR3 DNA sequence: TGCGCCAGCAGCCAACAGGAATCCCGCGAGCAGTACTTC. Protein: CASSQQESREQYF.

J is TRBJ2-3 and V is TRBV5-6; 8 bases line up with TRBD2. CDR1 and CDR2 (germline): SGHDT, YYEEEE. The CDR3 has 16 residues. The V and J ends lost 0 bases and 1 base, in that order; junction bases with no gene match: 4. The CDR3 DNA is TGTGCCAGCAGCTTGGGTCTGCGGGGGGGCACAGATACGCAGTATTTT. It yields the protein CASSLGLRGGTDTQYF. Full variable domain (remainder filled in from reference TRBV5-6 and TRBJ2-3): DAGVTQSPTHLIKTRGQQVTLRCSPKSGHDTVSWYQQALGQGPQFIFQYYEEEERQRGNFPDRFSGHQFPNYSSELNVNALLLGDSALYLCASSLGLRGGTDTQYFGPGTRLTVL.

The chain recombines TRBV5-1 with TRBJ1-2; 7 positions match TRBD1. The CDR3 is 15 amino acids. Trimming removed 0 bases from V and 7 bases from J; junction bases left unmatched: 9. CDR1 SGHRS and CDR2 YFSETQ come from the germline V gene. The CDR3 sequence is CASSLAPGTERGYTF. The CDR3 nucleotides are TGCGCCAGCAGCTTGGCACCCGGGACAGAGCGTGGCTACACCTTC. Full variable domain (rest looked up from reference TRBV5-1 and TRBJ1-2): KAGVTQTPRYLIKTRGQQVTLSCSPISGHRSVSWYQQTPGQGLQFLFEYFSETQRNKGNFPGRFSGRQFSNSRSEMNVSTLELGDSALYLCASSLAPGTERGYTFGSGTRLTVV.

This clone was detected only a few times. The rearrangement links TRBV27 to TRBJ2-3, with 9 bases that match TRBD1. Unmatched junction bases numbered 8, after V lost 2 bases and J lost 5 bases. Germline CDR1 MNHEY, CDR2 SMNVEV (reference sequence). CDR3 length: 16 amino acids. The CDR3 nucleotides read TGTGCCAGCAGTTTAGTTGGGACAGGGAGTGGAGATACGCAGTATTTT. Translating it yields CASSLVGTGSGDTQYF.

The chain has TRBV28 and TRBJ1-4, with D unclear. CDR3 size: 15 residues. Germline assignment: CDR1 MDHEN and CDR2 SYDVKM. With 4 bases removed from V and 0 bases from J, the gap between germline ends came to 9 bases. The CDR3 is CASSSTLTTNEKLFF. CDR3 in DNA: TGTGCCAGCAGTTCAACACTTACAACTAATGAAAAACTGTTTTTT.

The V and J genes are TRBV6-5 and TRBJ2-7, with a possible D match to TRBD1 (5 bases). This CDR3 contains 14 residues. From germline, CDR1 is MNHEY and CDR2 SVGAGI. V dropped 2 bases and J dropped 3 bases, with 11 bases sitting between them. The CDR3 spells CASSYGAGHYEQYF. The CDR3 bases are TGTGCCAGCAGTTACGGTGCAGGGCACTACGAGCAGTACTTC.

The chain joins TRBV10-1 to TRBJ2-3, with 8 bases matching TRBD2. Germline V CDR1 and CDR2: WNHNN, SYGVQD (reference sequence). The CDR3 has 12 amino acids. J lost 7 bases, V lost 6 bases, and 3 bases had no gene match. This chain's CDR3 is CASSAGGNTQYF. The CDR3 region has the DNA TGCGCCAGCAGCGCGGGAGGTAATACGCAGTATTTT.

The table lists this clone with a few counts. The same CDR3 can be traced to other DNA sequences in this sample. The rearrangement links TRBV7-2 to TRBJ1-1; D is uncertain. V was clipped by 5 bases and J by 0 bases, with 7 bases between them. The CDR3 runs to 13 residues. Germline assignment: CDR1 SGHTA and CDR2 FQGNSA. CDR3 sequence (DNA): TGTGCCAGCAGCCCTAGGGTGAACACTGAAGCTTTCTTT. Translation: CASSPRVNTEAFF.

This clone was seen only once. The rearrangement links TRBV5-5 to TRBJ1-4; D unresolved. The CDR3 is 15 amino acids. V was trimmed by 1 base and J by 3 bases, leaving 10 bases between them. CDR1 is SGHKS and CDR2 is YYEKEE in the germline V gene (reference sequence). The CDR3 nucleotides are TGTGCCAGCAGCTTGTCCGGATTCCCTAATGAAAAACTGTTTTTT. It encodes CASSLSGFPNEKLFF.

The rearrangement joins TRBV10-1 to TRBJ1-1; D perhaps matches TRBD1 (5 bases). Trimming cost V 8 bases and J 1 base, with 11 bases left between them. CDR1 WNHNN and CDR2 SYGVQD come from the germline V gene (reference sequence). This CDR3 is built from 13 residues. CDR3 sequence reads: CASSWGENTEAFF. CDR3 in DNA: TGCGCCAGCTCATGGGGGGAGAACACTGAAGCTTTCTTT.

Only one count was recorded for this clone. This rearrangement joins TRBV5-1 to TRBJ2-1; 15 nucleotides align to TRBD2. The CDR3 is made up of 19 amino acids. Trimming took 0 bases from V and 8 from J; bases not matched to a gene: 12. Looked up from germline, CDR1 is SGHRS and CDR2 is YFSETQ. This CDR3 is CASSLGSGLAGGNADEQFF. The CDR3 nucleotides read TGCGCCAGCAGCTTGGGGTCGGGACTAGCGGGAGGAAATGCTGATGAGCAGTTCTTC.

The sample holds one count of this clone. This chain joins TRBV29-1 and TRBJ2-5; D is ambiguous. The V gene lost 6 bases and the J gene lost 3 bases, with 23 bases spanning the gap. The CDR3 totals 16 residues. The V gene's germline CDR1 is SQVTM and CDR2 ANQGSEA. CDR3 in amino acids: CSVDGQGKASEETQYF. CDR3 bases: TGCAGCGTAGACGGTCAAGGAAAGGCTAGTGAAGAGACCCAGTACTTC.

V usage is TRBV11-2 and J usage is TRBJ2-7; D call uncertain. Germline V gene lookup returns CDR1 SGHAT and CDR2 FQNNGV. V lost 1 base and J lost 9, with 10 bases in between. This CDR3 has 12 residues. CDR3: CASSLVGSSQYF. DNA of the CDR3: TGTGCCAGCAGCTTAGTAGGGTCATCGCAGTACTTC.

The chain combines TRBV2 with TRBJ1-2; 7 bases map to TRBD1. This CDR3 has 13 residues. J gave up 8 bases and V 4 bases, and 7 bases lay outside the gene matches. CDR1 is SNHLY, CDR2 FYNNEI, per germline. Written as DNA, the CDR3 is TGTGCCAGCAGTGGTGAGACAGGGACCGGCTACACCTTC. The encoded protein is CASSGETGTGYTF.

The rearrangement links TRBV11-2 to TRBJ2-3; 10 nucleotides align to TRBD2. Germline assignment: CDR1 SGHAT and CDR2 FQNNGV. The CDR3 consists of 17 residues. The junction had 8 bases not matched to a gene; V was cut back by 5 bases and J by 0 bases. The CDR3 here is CASSPSSGSWSTDTQYF. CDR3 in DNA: TGTGCCAGCAGCCCTTCTAGCGGGAGTTGGAGCACAGATACGCAGTATTTT.

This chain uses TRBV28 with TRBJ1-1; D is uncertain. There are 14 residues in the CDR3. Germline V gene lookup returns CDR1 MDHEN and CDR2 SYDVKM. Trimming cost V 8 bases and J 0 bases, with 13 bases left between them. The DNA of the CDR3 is TGTGCCAGCGATAATGGCAGAATGAACACTGAAGCTTTCTTT. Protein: CASDNGRMNTEAFF.

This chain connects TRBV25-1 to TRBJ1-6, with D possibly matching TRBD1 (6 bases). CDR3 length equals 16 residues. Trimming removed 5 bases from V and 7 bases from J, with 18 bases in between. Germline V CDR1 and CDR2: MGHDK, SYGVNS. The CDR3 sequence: CASSPKTGLPNSPLHF. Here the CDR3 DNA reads TGTGCCAGCAGTCCCAAGACAGGTTTGCCGAATTCACCCCTCCACTTT. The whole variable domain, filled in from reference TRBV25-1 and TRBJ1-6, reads EADIYQTPRYLVIGTGKKITLECSQTMGHDKMYWYQQDPGMELHLIHYSYGVNSTEKGDLSSESTVSRIRTEHFPLTLESARPSHTSQYLCASSPKTGLPNSPLHFGNGTRLTVT.

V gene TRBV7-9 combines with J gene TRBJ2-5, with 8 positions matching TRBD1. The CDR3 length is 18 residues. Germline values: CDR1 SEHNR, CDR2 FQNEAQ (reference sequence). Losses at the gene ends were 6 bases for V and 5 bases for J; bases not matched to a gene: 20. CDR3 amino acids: CASSFSETGAVSVETQYF. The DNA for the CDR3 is TGTGCCAGCAGTTTCAGTGAGACAGGGGCAGTCTCGGTCGAGACCCAGTACTTC.

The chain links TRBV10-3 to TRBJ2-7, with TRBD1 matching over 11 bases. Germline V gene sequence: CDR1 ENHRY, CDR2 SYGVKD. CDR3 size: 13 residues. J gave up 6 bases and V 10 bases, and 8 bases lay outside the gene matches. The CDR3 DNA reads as TGTGCCAGTAACCCGGGACAGGGGGGCGAGCAGTACTTC. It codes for CASNPGQGGEQYF.

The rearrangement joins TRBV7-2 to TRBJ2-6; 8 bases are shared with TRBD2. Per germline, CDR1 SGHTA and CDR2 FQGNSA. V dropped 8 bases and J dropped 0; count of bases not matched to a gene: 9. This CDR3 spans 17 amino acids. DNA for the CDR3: TGTGCCAGCTCAAATTCCGGGACTAGCTCTGGGGCCAACGTCCTGACTTTC. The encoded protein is CASSNSGTSSGANVLTF.

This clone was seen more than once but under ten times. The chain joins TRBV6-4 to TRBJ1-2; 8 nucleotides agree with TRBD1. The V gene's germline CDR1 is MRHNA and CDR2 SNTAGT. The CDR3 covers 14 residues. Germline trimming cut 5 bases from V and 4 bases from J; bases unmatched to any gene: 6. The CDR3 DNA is TGTGCCAGCAGTCCGACAGGGGCGGGCTATGGCTACACCTTC. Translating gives CASSPTGAGYGYTF.

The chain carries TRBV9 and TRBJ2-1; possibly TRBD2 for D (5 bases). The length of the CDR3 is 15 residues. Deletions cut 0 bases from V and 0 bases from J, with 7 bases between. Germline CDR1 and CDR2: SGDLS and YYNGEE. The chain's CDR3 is CASSVGAVSYNEQFF. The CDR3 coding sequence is TGTGCCAGCAGCGTAGGAGCGGTCTCCTACAATGAGCAGTTCTTC.

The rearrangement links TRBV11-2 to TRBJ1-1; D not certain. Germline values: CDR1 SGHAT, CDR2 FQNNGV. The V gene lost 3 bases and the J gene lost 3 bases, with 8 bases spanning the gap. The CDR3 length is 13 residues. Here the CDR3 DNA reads TGTGCCAGCAGCTTGGGCAGGCACACTGAAGCTTTCTTT. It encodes CASSLGRHTEAFF.

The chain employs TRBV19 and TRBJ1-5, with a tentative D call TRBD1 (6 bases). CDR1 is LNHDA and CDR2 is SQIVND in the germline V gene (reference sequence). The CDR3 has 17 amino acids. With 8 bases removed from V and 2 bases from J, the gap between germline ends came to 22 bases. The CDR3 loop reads CASFLSYGRGGNQPQHF. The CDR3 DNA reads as TGTGCCAGTTTCCTTTCCTACGGCAGGGGCGGCAATCAGCCCCAGCATTTT.

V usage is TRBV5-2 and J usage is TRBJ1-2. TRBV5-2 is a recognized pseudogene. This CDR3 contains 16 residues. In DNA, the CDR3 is TGTGCCGCAAAAAAGGCCGAGATACGAAAGACCTATGGCTACACCTTC. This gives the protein CAAKKAEIRKTYGYTF.

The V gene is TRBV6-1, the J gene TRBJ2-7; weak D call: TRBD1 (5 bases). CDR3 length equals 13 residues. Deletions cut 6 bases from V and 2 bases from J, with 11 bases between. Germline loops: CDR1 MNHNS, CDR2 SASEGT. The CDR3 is CASRLTEPYEQYF. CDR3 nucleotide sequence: TGTGCCAGCAGGCTGACAGAACCCTACGAGCAGTACTTC.

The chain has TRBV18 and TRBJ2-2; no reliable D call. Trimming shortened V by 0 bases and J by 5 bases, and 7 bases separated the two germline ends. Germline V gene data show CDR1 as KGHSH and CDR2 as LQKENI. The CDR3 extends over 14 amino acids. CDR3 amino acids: CASSPPARTGELFF. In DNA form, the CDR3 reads TGTGCCAGCTCACCACCGGCCCGAACCGGGGAGCTGTTTTTT.

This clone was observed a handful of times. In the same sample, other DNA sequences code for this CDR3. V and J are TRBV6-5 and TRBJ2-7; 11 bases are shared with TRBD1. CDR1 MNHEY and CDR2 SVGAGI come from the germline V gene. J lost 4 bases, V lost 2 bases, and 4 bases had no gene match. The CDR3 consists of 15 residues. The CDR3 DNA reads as TGTGCCAGCAGTTACCGGGACAGGGGGACTTACGAGCAGTACTTC. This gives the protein CASSYRDRGTYEQYF.

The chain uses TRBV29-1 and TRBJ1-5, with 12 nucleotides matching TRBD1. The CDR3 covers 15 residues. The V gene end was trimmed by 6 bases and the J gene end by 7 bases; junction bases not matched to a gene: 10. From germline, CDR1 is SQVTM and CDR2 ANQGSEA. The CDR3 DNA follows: TGCAGCGTCGGCGCCGGGACAGGGGGCCGACAGCCCCAGCATTTT. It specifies CSVGAGTGGRQPQHF.

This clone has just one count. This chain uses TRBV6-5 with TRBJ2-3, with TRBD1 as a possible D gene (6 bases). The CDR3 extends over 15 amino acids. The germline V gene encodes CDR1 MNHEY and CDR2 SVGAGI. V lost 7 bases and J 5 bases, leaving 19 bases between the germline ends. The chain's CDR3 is CASTLTGTRGDTQYF. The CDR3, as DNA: TGTGCCAGCACTCTTACCGGGACACGGGGAGATACGCAGTATTTT.

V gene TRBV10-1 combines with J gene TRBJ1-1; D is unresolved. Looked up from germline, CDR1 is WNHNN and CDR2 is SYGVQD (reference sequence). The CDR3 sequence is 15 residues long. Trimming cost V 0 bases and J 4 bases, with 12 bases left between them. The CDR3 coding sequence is TGCGCCAGCAGTGAGTCGAAAGGCCGGGGCACTGAAGCTTTCTTT. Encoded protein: CASSESKGRGTEAFF.